Following are 29 T cell receptor beta chains from one sample sequenced in a study of blood T cell repertoires in COVID-19 (dated by TCRdb to the early 2020s). The method behind the library was the immunoSEQ multiplex PCR assay. Not all clones reach the TCRdb copy of this immuneACCESS table, which keeps in-frame sequences only. Checked studies attribute under half of the gap to unresolved V genes and leave the rest unexplained. The table for this sample lists under 250,000 clones; approximately 81% of them were counted only once. The ten largest account for 5.1% of the sample. The sample taken for sequencing was peripheral blood. The receptor source for this set is a woman aged 55-70 years who had recovered from COVID-19.

A single count supports this clone. The chain recombines TRBV4-3 with TRBJ1-2; D remains unclear. CDR3 length: 15 amino acids. Germline CDR1 LGHNA, CDR2 YSLEER. V was cut by 0 bases and J by 4 bases, with 12 bases left in between. The CDR3 DNA sequence: TGCGCCAGCAGCCAAGATCCAGACAACGCCTATGGCTACACCTTC. Amino acid sequence: CASSQDPDNAYGYTF.

This chain links TRBV6-4 with TRBJ2-1, with TRBD2 matching over 12 bases. CDR1 and CDR2 from the germline V gene are MRHNA and SNTAGT. This CDR3 region has 16 residues. With 7 bases clipped from V and 3 bases from J, the junction kept 7 bases outside the gene matches. The CDR3 bases are TGTGCCAGCATCCGGACTAGCGGGGACTACTACAATGAGCAGTTCTTC. Protein sequence: CASIRTSGDYYNEQFF.

This chain uses TRBV7-9 with TRBJ2-7; tentative D call: TRBD1 (5 bases). The germline gives CDR1 SEHNR, CDR2 FQNEAQ (reference sequence). This CDR3 comprises 14 residues. The V and J ends lost 8 bases and 5 bases respectively, with 19 bases between them. The CDR3, as DNA: TGTGCCAGCGCCGCCCGTTGGGGCCGGAACGAGCAGTACTTC. Protein product: CASAARWGRNEQYF.

The chain combines TRBV12-3 or TRBV12-4 with TRBJ1-6, with D possibly matching TRBD1 (6 bases). Trimming took 5 bases from V and 7 from J, leaving 9 bases between them. This CDR3 is 13 amino acids long. Here the CDR3 DNA reads TGTGCCAGCAGTGCCACAGGGAATTCACCCCTCCACTTT. This gives the protein CASSATGNSPLHF.

This chain joins TRBV2 and TRBJ2-2, with 11 bases aligning to TRBD2. V lost 6 bases and J lost 6; bases outside the gene matches: 18. Germline values: CDR1 SNHLY, CDR2 FYNNEI. The CDR3 is made up of 19 amino acids. The CDR3 spells CASRTMRASGGSDSGELFF. The CDR3 nucleotides are TGTGCCAGCAGGACCATGAGGGCTAGCGGGGGGTCTGACTCCGGGGAGCTGTTTTTT.

The V and J genes are TRBV7-9 and TRBJ2-1; 8 bases agree with TRBD2. Unmatched junction bases numbered 5, after V lost 1 base and J lost 0 bases. This CDR3 has 17 amino acids. Germline V gene data show CDR1 as SEHNR and CDR2 as FQNEAQ (reference sequence). This CDR3 reads CASSLVSGGSSYNEQFF. The CDR3, as DNA: TGTGCCAGCAGCTTAGTGTCGGGGGGGAGCTCCTACAATGAGCAGTTCTTC.

V is TRBV30 and J is TRBJ2-7, with 7 bases that match TRBD1. The V gene end was trimmed by 3 bases and the J gene end by 4 bases; junction bases not matched to a gene: 15. The V gene's germline CDR1 is GTSNPN and CDR2 SVGIG (reference sequence). CDR3 length: 16 amino acids. This CDR3 is CAWSDPQFLQGYEQYF. The CDR3 DNA reads as TGTGCCTGGAGCGACCCCCAGTTTCTACAGGGGTACGAGCAGTACTTC.

This clone was seen more than once but under ten times. The V and J genes are TRBV5-5 and TRBJ2-7; 7 nucleotides agree with TRBD2. The CDR3 consists of 15 residues. V lost 5 bases, J lost 6 bases, and 14 bases stayed unmatched. Germline CDR1 reads SGHKS; CDR2 reads YYEKEE (reference sequence). The CDR3 DNA is TGTGCCAGCAGACCGACATCCGGGACTACCTTCGAGCAGTACTTC. Translating it yields CASRPTSGTTFEQYF.

This chain joins TRBV9 and TRBJ2-7; TRBD2 aligns across 10 bases. This CDR3 spans 16 amino acids. Trimming removed 3 bases from V and 0 bases from J; junction bases left unmatched: 6. From germline, CDR1 is SGDLS and CDR2 YYNGEE. CDR3 in amino acids: CASSEGLAGASYEQYF. The CDR3 DNA follows: TGTGCCAGCAGCGAGGGCCTAGCGGGGGCCTCCTACGAGCAGTACTTC.

This chain connects TRBV7-9 to TRBJ1-3; TRBD1 matches at 8 bases. CDR1 is SEHNR and CDR2 is FQNEAQ in the germline V gene (reference sequence). This CDR3 region has 14 residues. V shed 8 bases, J shed 4 bases, and the junction held 7 bases outside the gene matches. The CDR3 loop reads CASFQGAIGNTIYF. The DNA for the CDR3 is TGTGCCAGCTTTCAGGGGGCGATCGGAAACACCATATATTTT.

A few counts support this clone. CDR3 loop: CASSLRGGGFNTGELFF. The CDR3 region has the DNA TGTGCCAGCAGCTTACGAGGGGGCGGGTTCAACACCGGGGAGCTGTTTTTT. The chain has TRBV7-2 and TRBJ2-2, with TRBD1 identical over 7 bases. The CDR3 runs to 17 residues. Losses at the gene ends were 2 bases for V and 2 bases for J; bases not matched to a gene: 8. Germline V gene data show CDR1 as SGHTA and CDR2 as FQGNSA. The variable domain in full, completed from reference TRBV7-2 and TRBJ2-2, reads GAGVSQSPSNKVTEKGKDVELRCDPISGHTALYWYRQSLGQGLEFLIYFQGNSAPDKSGLPSDRFSAERTGGSVSTLTIQRTQQEDSAVYLCASSLRGGGFNTGELFFGEGSRLTVL.

The V gene is TRBV19, the J gene TRBJ1-5; D call uncertain. Trimming pared 5 bases from V and 5 bases from J, leaving 16 bases between. Germline CDR1 is LNHDA and CDR2 is SQIVND (reference sequence). The CDR3 loop spans 15 amino acids. The CDR3 spells CASSANEVTDQPQHF. CDR3 DNA sequence: TGTGCCAGTAGTGCCAATGAGGTTACGGATCAGCCCCAGCATTTT.

V and J are TRBV7-9 and TRBJ1-1, with no clear D. Looked up from germline, CDR1 is SEHNR and CDR2 is FQNEAQ (reference sequence). V lost 5 bases, J lost 4 bases, and 14 bases lay in between. The CDR3 contains 14 residues. The CDR3 bases are TGTGCCAGCAGCCAACGAGAGGGTGGCACTGAAGCTTTCTTT. This translates into CASSQREGGTEAFF.

J is TRBJ2-3 and V is TRBV9; D is perhaps TRBD2 (6 bases). This CDR3 region has 14 residues. Germline-derived CDR1 and CDR2 are SGDLS and YYNGEE. Trimming took off 7 bases at V and 1 base at J, with 13 bases between the two ends. CDR3 protein: CASSPPGGTDTQYF. The CDR3 DNA reads as TGTGCCAGCTCCCCACCGGGAGGCACAGATACGCAGTATTTT. The full variable domain, with the rest looked up from reference TRBV9 and TRBJ2-3, is DSGVTQTPKHLITATGQRVTLRCSPRSGDLSVYWYQQSLDQGLQFLIQYYNGEERAKGNILERFSAQQFPDLHSELNLSSLELGDSALYFCASSPPGGTDTQYFGPGTRLTVL.

This rearrangement joins TRBV29-1 to TRBJ1-1, with D uncertain. CDR1 and CDR2 (germline): SQVTM, ANQGSEA. Trimming removed 1 base at V and 2 bases at J, with 8 bases between. The length of the CDR3 is 13 residues. This CDR3 reads CSVEAYPNTEAFF. For the CDR3, the DNA is TGCAGCGTTGAAGCCTACCCTAACACTGAAGCTTTCTTT.

The chain links TRBV4-2 to TRBJ2-2; TRBD2 might be the D (6 bases). V was pared by 0 bases and J by 0 bases, with 11 bases between. The CDR3 contains 17 residues. Germline values: CDR1 LGHNA, CDR2 YNFKEQ. The CDR3 DNA reads TGTGCCAGCAGCCAAGAGGGAGGCGGAGCGAACACCGGGGAGCTGTTTTTT. Its protein is CASSQEGGGANTGELFF.

The V call is TRBV24-1, the J call TRBJ1-2; the D is unclear. V was shortened by 4 bases and J by 8 bases, with 10 bases between the two germline ends. The CDR3 is 12 residues long. The V gene's germline CDR1 is KGHDR and CDR2 SFDVKD. CDR3 nucleotides: TGTGCCACCAGTGACCCGGCCGGGGGCTACACCTTC. Its translation is CATSDPAGGYTF.

The chain is built from TRBV25-1 and TRBJ1-2; the match to TRBD1 covers 8 bases. V lost 6 bases to trimming and J lost 2 bases; unmatched junction nucleotides: 5. Germline V gene sequence: CDR1 MGHDK, CDR2 SYGVNS. This CDR3 comprises 14 residues. This CDR3 reads CASRRTGPNYGYTF. CDR3 DNA: TGTGCCAGCAGAAGGACAGGGCCCAACTATGGCTACACCTTC.

The chain carries TRBV5-6 and TRBJ2-1, with 9 bases matching TRBD1. Trimming removed 3 bases from V and 8 bases from J; junction bases left unmatched: 9. Germline V gives CDR1 SGHDT, CDR2 YYEEEE. The length of the CDR3 is 15 residues. CDR3 sequence reads: CASSWQYRGLDEQFF. DNA of the CDR3: TGTGCCAGCAGCTGGCAGTACAGGGGGCTCGATGAGCAGTTCTTC. Filled out from reference TRBV5-6 and TRBJ2-1, the complete variable domain reads DAGVTQSPTHLIKTRGQQVTLRCSPKSGHDTVSWYQQALGQGPQFIFQYYEEEERQRGNFPDRFSGHQFPNYSSELNVNALLLGDSALYLCASSWQYRGLDEQFFGPGTRLTVL.

The rearrangement uses TRBV18 and TRBJ2-3; 7 bases line up with TRBD2. V lost 0 bases and J lost 3; bases outside the gene matches: 18. CDR3 length equals 20 residues. Germline-derived CDR1 and CDR2 are KGHSH and LQKENI. This chain's CDR3 is CASSPPEGSSSGVETDTQYF. The CDR3 DNA reads TGTGCCAGCTCACCACCAGAGGGAAGTTCCAGCGGGGTGGAGACAGATACGCAGTATTTT. Complete variable domain (other parts from reference TRBV18 and TRBJ2-3): NAGVMQNPRHLVRRRGQEARLRCSPMKGHSHVYWYRQLPEEGLKFMVYLQKENIIDESGMPKERFSAEFPKEGPSILRIQQVVRGDSAAYFCASSPPEGSSSGVETDTQYFGPGTRLTVL.

V is TRBV6-2 or TRBV6-3 and J is TRBJ1-2; D not resolved. This CDR3 comprises 12 residues. Germline assignment: CDR1 MNHEY and CDR2 SVGEGT. With 2 bases removed from V and 5 bases from J, the gap between germline ends came to 6 bases. This chain's CDR3 is CASSYNQYGYTF. Here the CDR3 DNA reads TGTGCCAGCAGTTACAATCAGTATGGCTACACCTTC.

The chain combines TRBV20-1 with TRBJ2-1; D might be TRBD1 (5 bases). CDR3 length equals 11 residues. With 2 bases removed from V and 8 bases from J, the gap between germline ends came to 7 bases. CDR1 DFQATT and CDR2 SNEGSKA come from the germline V gene (reference sequence). CDR3 DNA sequence: TGCAGTGCTAGAAGGGGTCATGAGCAGTTCTTC. It is translated as CSARRGHEQFF.

The chain couples TRBV14 to TRBJ2-2; TRBD1 matches 9 bases. This CDR3 region has 17 residues. After removal of 3 bases from V and 1 base from J, the junction contained 6 bases not matched to a gene. Germline V gene sequence: CDR1 SGHDN, CDR2 FVKESK. DNA for the CDR3: TGTGCCAGCAGCCATTTACCGGGACAGGGGAACACCGGGGAGCTGTTTTTT. The encoded protein is CASSHLPGQGNTGELFF.

CDR3 DNA: TGTGCCAGCAGCCGGCTAGACAGGGCCTACGAGCAGTACTTC. It translates to CASSRLDRAYEQYF. V and J are TRBV5-6 and TRBJ2-7, with 7 positions matching TRBD1. The CDR3 covers 14 residues. J was trimmed by 2 bases and V by 4 bases; bases with no gene match: 6. Germline lookup yields CDR1 SGHDT and CDR2 YYEEEE.

This clone appeared many times. The CDR3 bases are TGTGCCTGGGGAGAGGGGGGGCGAAAACCCCAGCATTTT. It encodes CAWGEGGRKPQHF. The J gene is TRBJ1-5, the V gene TRBV30, with D possibly TRBD1 on 6 matching bases. Trimming removed 5 bases from V and 10 bases from J, with 18 bases in between. Per germline, CDR1 GTSNPN and CDR2 SVGIG (reference sequence). The CDR3 is made up of 13 amino acids.

The genes are TRBV14 and TRBJ1-6, with 10 bases matching TRBD1. Germline CDR1 reads SGHDN; CDR2 reads FVKESK. The length of the CDR3 is 16 residues. J lost 9 bases, V lost 2 bases, and 7 bases had no gene match. The CDR3, as DNA: TGTGCCAGCAGCCAACTCGGACAGGGGGACGGTTCACCCCTCCACTTT. It specifies CASSQLGQGDGSPLHF.

J is TRBJ2-1 and V is TRBV11-3; 12 bases fit TRBD2. Germline-derived CDR1 and CDR2 are SGHNT and YENEEA. The length of the CDR3 is 16 residues. Trimming removed 5 bases from V and 4 bases from J; junction bases left unmatched: 6. CDR3 sequence reads: CASSRFTSGGYNEQFF. In DNA form, the CDR3 reads TGTGCCAGCAGCCGTTTCACTAGCGGGGGGTACAATGAGCAGTTCTTC.

The sample holds one count of this clone. The genes are TRBV27 and TRBJ1-6, with D unclear. The CDR3 sequence is 16 residues long. Looked up from germline, CDR1 is MNHEY and CDR2 is SMNVEV (reference sequence). V was shortened by 7 bases and J by 5 bases, with 18 bases between the two germline ends. The CDR3 coding sequence is TGTGCCAGCACCATCGGAGGAAATTTTGATAATTCACCCCTCCACTTT. This sequence encodes CASTIGGNFDNSPLHF.

V and J are TRBV28 and TRBJ1-2; 7 bases align to TRBD1. CDR1 MDHEN and CDR2 SYDVKM come from the germline V gene. CDR3 length: 14 amino acids. With 5 bases clipped from V and 0 bases from J, the junction kept 3 bases outside the gene matches. The CDR3 nucleotides are TGTGCCAGCAGTGGGACAGCAGCTAACTATGGCTACACCTTC. Protein product: CASSGTAANYGYTF.